The rows below give T cell receptor beta chains drawn from one sample of a study of T-cell reconstitution after alpha-beta-depleted transplantation in children. MiXCR was run by TCRdb on the PCR reads, yielding one entry per CDR3 protein. The table shows more than 85,000 distinct CDR3 sequences, with about a tenth occurring only once. Sequencing was performed on PBMCs from the stem cell graft donor, taken from the stem cell graft. The receptors were sampled from a human donor who donated a stem cell graft to a child with acute lymphoblastic leukemia. CDR3s include the opening cysteine and the closing phenylalanine or tryptophan. The order of the fields is V gene, CDR3 length, clone size, J gene, D gene, CDR3 DNA, CDR3 protein. The D gene is left open where the match is weak. A clone size is listed for some rows: how often the clone was seen (once, few, many), or a class if it is expanded.

>TRBV19|13|many|TRBJ1-1|.
TGTGCCAGTAGTATAGGGGGGAACACTGAAGCTTTCTTT
CASSIGGNTEAFF
>TRBV29-1|14|many|TRBJ2-1|TRBD2
TGCAGCGTTGATAGCGGGGGTTTGGTCGATGAGCAGTTCTTC
CSVDSGGLVDEQFF
>TRBV6-5|16|many|TRBJ1-2|TRBD1
TGTGCCAGCAGTTACGACCAACAGGGGAGTGTCTATGGCTACACCTTC
CASSYDQQGSVYGYTF
>TRBV7-8|13|many|TRBJ2-7|.
TGTGCCAGCAGTCTCGGACAGCCCCACGAGCAGTACTTC
CASSLGQPHEQYF
>TRBV21-1|16|.|TRBJ1-5|.
TGTGCCACCCAGGTTAGGGATCTAATTAGCAATCAGCCCCAGCATTTT
CATQVRDLISNQPQHF
>TRBV5-1|15|many|TRBJ2-2|.
TGCGCCAGCAGCTTGGGGAGGCAAAGTACCGGGGAGCTGTTTTTT
CASSLGRQSTGELFF
>TRBV5-5|12|many|TRBJ2-7|.
TGTGCCAGCAGTCCAACGACGTCCGAGCAGTACTTC
CASSPTTSEQYF
>TRBV4-3|13|.|TRBJ1-1|.
TGCGCCAGCAGCCAAACAGGGCGGACTGAAGCTTTCTTT
CASSQTGRTEAFF
>TRBV20-1|14|many|TRBJ1-1|.
TGCAGTGCTAGTGGCGCAGGGGAAGGCACTGAAGCTTTCTTT
CSASGAGEGTEAFF
>TRBV4-2|15|many|TRBJ1-2|TRBD1
TGTGCCAGCAGCCTTCAGGGGGGGACGGACTATGGCTACACCTTC
CASSLQGGTDYGYTF
>TRBV7-8|11|many|TRBJ2-1|.
TGTGCCAGCAGCCCTGTCAATGAGCAGTTCTTC
CASSPVNEQFF
>TRBV7-2|14|once|TRBJ2-2|.
TGTGCCAGCAGCTTCAGGCGGAGCACCGGGGACCTGTTTTTT
CASSFRRSTGDLFF
>TRBV24-1|12|.|TRBJ2-3|.
TGTGCCACCAGTGCGAACACAGATACGCAGTATTTT
CATSANTDTQYF
>TRBV12-3/TRBV12-4|13|many|TRBJ1-3|.
TGTGCCACCACGACAGACGAGGGAAACACCATATATTTT
CATTTDEGNTIYF
>TRBV6-2/TRBV6-3|15|many|TRBJ2-1|TRBD1
TGTGCCAGCAGTTATACTGGGACAGGGGGCAATGAGCAGTTCTTC
CASSYTGTGGNEQFF
>TRBV5-1|15|many|TRBJ2-3|TRBD2
TGCGCCAGCAGCCGACTTGCGGGGGGCCCAGATACGCAGTATTTT
CASSRLAGGPDTQYF
>TRBV15|17|many|TRBJ2-7|TRBD1
TGTGCCACCAGCGCGGCAGGATCAGGGGGCCTGAGCTACGAGCAGTACTTC
CATSAAGSGGLSYEQYF
>TRBV5-1|16|many|TRBJ2-2|TRBD1
TGCGCCAGCAGCTTAAGGACAGGGACCAACACCGGGGAGCTGTTTTTT
CASSLRTGTNTGELFF
>TRBV6-2/TRBV6-3|14|many|TRBJ2-1|TRBD2
TGTGCCAGCAGTCACAGCGGGGAATACAATGAGCAGTTCTTC
CASSHSGEYNEQFF
>TRBV5-1|13|many|TRBJ2-5|.
TGCGCCAGCAGATCAGACAGCCGGGAGACCCAGTACTTC
CASRSDSRETQYF
>TRBV28|16|many|TRBJ1-1|.
TGTGCCAGCACCATACGCGTGGGGGCTCCTAACACTGAAGCTTTCTTT
CASTIRVGAPNTEAFF
>TRBV19|15|many|TRBJ2-7|.
TGTGCCAGTAGTATATTGGGGGGCAGTTTCTACGAGCAGTACTTC
CASSILGGSFYEQYF
>TRBV27|14|many|TRBJ2-7|TRBD2
TGTGCCAGCAGTTTAACTAGCGGGAAAGCCAAGCAGTACTTC
CASSLTSGKAKQYF
>TRBV5-1|14|many|TRBJ1-4|.
TGCGCCAGCAGCCGCGGACAGCAAGATGAAAAACTGTTTTTT
CASSRGQQDEKLFF
>TRBV20-1|11|many|TRBJ2-7|.
TGCAGTGCTAGGCAAGGCTACGAGCAGTACTTC
CSARQGYEQYF
>TRBV6-5|15|many|TRBJ1-4|.
TGTGCCAGCAGTTACTCCCAGGGGTCTAATGAAAAACTGTTTTTT
CASSYSQGSNEKLFF
>TRBV4-2|15|.|TRBJ1-5|TRBD1
TGTGCCAGCAGCCAAGGACAGGGGATCAATCAGCCCCAGCATTTT
CASSQGQGINQPQHF
>TRBV5-1|16|many|TRBJ2-2|TRBD1
TGCGCCAGCAGCCTTGGGACAGACACAAACACCGGGGAGCTGTTTTTT
CASSLGTDTNTGELFF